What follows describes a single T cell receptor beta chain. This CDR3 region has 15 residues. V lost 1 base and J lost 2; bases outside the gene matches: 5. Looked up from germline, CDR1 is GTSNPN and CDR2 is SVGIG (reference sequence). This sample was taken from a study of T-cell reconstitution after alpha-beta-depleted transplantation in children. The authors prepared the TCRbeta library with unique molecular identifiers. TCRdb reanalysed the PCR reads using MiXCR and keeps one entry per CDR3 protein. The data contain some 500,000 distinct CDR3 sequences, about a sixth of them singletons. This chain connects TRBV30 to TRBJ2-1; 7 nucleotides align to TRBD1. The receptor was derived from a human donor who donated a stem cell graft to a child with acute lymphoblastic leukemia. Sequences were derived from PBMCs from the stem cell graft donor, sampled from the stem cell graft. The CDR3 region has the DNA TGTGCCTGGAGTGAGTCGACAGGGACCTACAATGAGCAGTTCTTC. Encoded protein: CAWSESTGTYNEQFF. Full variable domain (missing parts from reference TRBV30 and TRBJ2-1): SQTIHQWPATLVQPVGSPLSLECTVEGTSNPNLYWYRQAAGRGLQLLFYSVGIGQISSEVPQNLSASRPQDRQFILSSKKLLLSDSGFYLCAWSESTGTYNEQFFGPGTRLTVL.